This TCR beta chain came from a study of T cells in Graves' hyperthyroidism and ophthalmopathy. General study points: In the analysis, a 13 V-J model separated ophthalmopathy from stable hyperthyroidism.

This clonotype was found many times. Its antigen is as yet unknown. In patients aged 18 to 65, hyperthyroidism was newly diagnosed, with duration under 2 months. CDR1 and CDR2 (germline): SNHLY, FYNNEI. Germline trimming cut 6 bases from V and 1 base from J; bases unmatched to any gene: 2. The CDR3 contains 13 residues. RNA transcripts gave rise to amplified TCR beta CDR3 regions. The TCR CDR3 first-round RT-PCR relied on the HTBI primer set. TCRdb called the multiplex PCR reads again in MiXCR, with one record for every CDR3 protein. The sample lists hundreds of thousands of distinct CDR3 sequences, about two fifths occurring once.

Sample: blood. This clonotype was obtained from a young man with Graves' hyperthyroidism. This chain joins TRBV2 and TRBJ1-2; 7 bases map to TRBD1. CDR3 nucleotide sequence: TGTGCCAGCAGCCGGGACAGTAACTATGGCTACACCTTC. Encoded protein: CASSRDSNYGYTF.